In its sample, the clone carrying this TCR beta chain was seen a few times. The antigen remains undetermined. This specimen belongs to a study of beta chain features in type 1 diabetes. Study-wide results and limits: Among all four CD4+ subsets, Type 1 diabetes patients had TCRB CDR3s that were moderately but significantly shorter. A definitive answer on HLA type influencing TCRB rearrangement was not reached here. The similarity of naive, central memory and Treg TCRB repertoires appeared greater among patients than among healthy donors.

J lost 7 bases, V lost 3 bases, and 9 bases had no gene match. CDR1 and CDR2 (germline): KGHSH, LQKENI. This CDR3 is 14 amino acids long. Expressed TCRB transcripts were sequenced after all isolated RNA was converted to cDNA. An average of about 3.57 million reads was obtained for naive, central memory and regulatory T cell samples. Generated by immunoSEQ multiplex PCR, the TCRdb table keeps only in-frame clones and is missing some. The sample includes 240,000 or so clones, roughly 14% of them seen just once. The receptor was derived from a man younger than 45 with type 1 diabetes. The sequencing input was naive CD4+ T cells from blood. This chain uses TRBV18 with TRBJ2-7; 7 bases are shared with TRBD2. DNA for the CDR3: TGTGCCAGCTCACCCGGACTAGGCCGCTGGGAGCAGTACTTC. Translating gives CASSPGLGRWEQYF.